The 21 T cell receptor beta chains below all came from one sample that was sequenced in a study of T cell repertoires in cytomegalovirus infection. These receptors lack a known antigen. TCRdb analysed the reads with MiXCR anew, one entry per CDR3 protein. The sample contains a few hundred thousand distinct CDR3 sequences, about 42% of which appear only once. Specimen: cultured PBMCs, collected from culture after CMV antigen stimulation. Source of these receptors: a human donor in good health (CMV status not recorded). Some clones in this sample may be carry-over from other donors' samples.

The chain recombines TRBV4-1 with TRBJ1-2; D is unclear. Germline lookup yields CDR1 MGHRA and CDR2 YSYEKL. V was cut by 3 bases and J by 7 bases, with 15 bases left in between. This CDR3 region has 14 residues. The CDR3 bases are TGCGCCAGCAGCCAGGAACGTTTCTCGACTGGCTACACCTTC. It translates to CASSQERFSTGYTF.

This clonotype was seen more than once but under ten times. CDR3 nucleotide sequence: TGTGCCAGCAGCCGGGGACAGTTTGCTTCACCCCTCCACTTT. Translated, it gives CASSRGQFASPLHF. The chain employs TRBV12-3 or TRBV12-4 and TRBJ1-6; TRBD1 matches 7 bases. The CDR3 runs to 14 residues. Trimming at V came to 6 bases and at J to 9 bases, leaving 8 bases not matched to a gene.

V and J are TRBV7-9 and TRBJ1-1, with 7 bases aligning to TRBD1. Per germline, CDR1 SEHNR and CDR2 FQNEAQ (reference sequence). The CDR3 is 13 residues long. The V gene end was trimmed by 7 bases and the J gene end by 5 bases; junction bases not matched to a gene: 7. For the CDR3, the DNA is TGTGCCAGCACCTCAGGGGGGGGTACTGAAGCTTTCTTT. It encodes CASTSGGGTEAFF.

The V and J genes are TRBV29-1 and TRBJ2-1; D is uncertain. Trimming shortened V by 4 bases and J by 4 bases, and 8 bases separated the two germline ends. The CDR3 is 12 amino acids. The germline V gene encodes CDR1 SQVTM and CDR2 ANQGSEA. Here the CDR3 reads CSVVGGYNEQFF. The CDR3 region has the DNA TGCAGCGTTGTCGGCGGTTACAATGAGCAGTTCTTC.

This clonotype has only a few counts. The genes are TRBV7-2 and TRBJ2-7; no clear D gene. CDR1 SGHTA and CDR2 FQGNSA come from the germline V gene. With 1 base removed from V and 6 bases from J, the gap between germline ends came to 13 bases. This CDR3 contains 14 residues. The CDR3 DNA reads TGTGCCAGCAGCTTAGTTTGGGGTACGAGCGAGCAGTACTTC. It yields the protein CASSLVWGTSEQYF.

This clonotype was seen a handful of times. The V call is TRBV7-2, the J call TRBJ1-2; a weak D match, TRBD1 (5 bases). V lost 8 bases, J lost 4 bases, and 20 bases lay in between. This CDR3 is 15 amino acids long. Germline CDR1 SGHTA, CDR2 FQGNSA. For the CDR3, the DNA is TGTGCCAGCGTCCCCGGGGGAGGGCTGAGCTATGGCTACACCTTC. Translated: CASVPGGGLSYGYTF.

CDR3 protein: CASSEGAVWEFF. Here the CDR3 DNA reads TGTGCCAGCAGTGAAGGAGCCGTCTGGGAGTTCTTC. The chain carries TRBV2 and TRBJ2-1; D gene unclear. Per germline, CDR1 SNHLY and CDR2 FYNNEI. This CDR3 spans 12 amino acids. V lost 1 base and J lost 14, with 12 bases in between.

V gene TRBV20-1 combines with J gene TRBJ1-1; D is uncertain. The CDR3 spans 15 residues. The V and J ends lost 3 bases and 0 bases respectively, with 14 bases between them. CDR1 is DFQATT, CDR2 SNEGSKA, per germline (reference sequence). The CDR3 protein is CSASRFGPLNTEAFF. The CDR3 nucleotides read TGCAGTGCTAGTAGGTTCGGGCCCCTGAACACTGAAGCTTTCTTT.

There are a few counts of this clonotype. This chain joins TRBV7-2 and TRBJ2-5, with 11 positions matching TRBD1. Germline-derived CDR1 and CDR2 are SGHTA and FQGNSA. This CDR3 is built from 13 residues. The ends lost 4 bases at V and 5 bases at J; junction bases unmatched: 0. Here the CDR3 reads CASSWDRGETQYF. CDR3 DNA sequence: TGTGCCAGCAGCTGGGACAGGGGGGAGACCCAGTACTTC.

CDR3: CASSEAGWSIQYF. Written as DNA, the CDR3 is TGTGCCAGCAGTGAAGCCGGCTGGAGCATTCAGTACTTC. The chain couples TRBV6-1 to TRBJ2-4; D ambiguous. This CDR3 spans 13 amino acids. V lost 0 bases to trimming and J lost 9 bases, with 9 bases between them. Per the germline V gene, CDR1 is MNHNS and CDR2 is SASEGT.

This clonotype was detected only a few times. This chain uses TRBV7-2 with TRBJ2-7; TRBD2 matches at 10 bases. The CDR3 is 15 amino acids. Germline-derived CDR1 and CDR2 are SGHTA and FQGNSA. Losses at the gene ends were 2 bases for V and 4 bases for J; bases not matched to a gene: 5. CDR3 DNA: TGTGCCAGCAGCTTAATCGGACTAGCGGTTTACGAGCAGTACTTC. This translates into CASSLIGLAVYEQYF.

J is TRBJ1-3 and V is TRBV20-1; 7 bases are shared with TRBD1. The germline V gene has CDR1 DFQATT and CDR2 SNEGSKA (reference sequence). Losses at the gene ends were 0 bases for V and 0 bases for J; bases not matched to a gene: 8. The CDR3 is 17 residues long. CDR3 bases: TGCAGTGCTAGAGACCAAACCGGGGACAGCTCTGGAAACACCATATATTTT. Amino acids: CSARDQTGDSSGNTIYF.

The V and J genes are TRBV5-4 and TRBJ2-1, with 10 bases matching TRBD2. Germline-derived CDR1 and CDR2 are SGHNT and YYREEE (reference sequence). J was trimmed by 5 bases and V by 9 bases; bases with no gene match: 8. This CDR3 contains 14 residues. The CDR3 spells CAIPKREGNNEQFF. The CDR3 coding sequence is TGTGCCATCCCTAAGCGGGAGGGTAACAATGAGCAGTTCTTC.

V is TRBV7-9 and J is TRBJ2-7; perhaps TRBD2 as D (5 bases). Germline V gene data show CDR1 as SEHNR and CDR2 as FQNEAQ (reference sequence). The V end lost 5 bases, the J end lost 5 bases, and 13 bases lay between the germline ends. The CDR3 consists of 13 residues. The CDR3 spells CASSRTSGNEQYF. DNA of the CDR3: TGTGCCAGCAGCCGAACATCGGGGAACGAGCAGTACTTC.

This clonotype was detected many times. In nucleotides, the CDR3 is TGTGCCAGCAGCCCTGGGAGGGGGCGCGGCTATGGCTACACCTTC. Translation: CASSPGRGRGYGYTF. The chain uses TRBV7-2 and TRBJ1-2; 7 bases are shared with TRBD1. The CDR3 is made up of 15 amino acids. The V gene's germline CDR1 is SGHTA and CDR2 FQGNSA. J lost 4 bases, V lost 5 bases, and 10 bases had no gene match.

This clonotype was found a few times. V is TRBV7-2 and J is TRBJ2-1, with 8 nucleotides matching TRBD2. There are 16 residues in the CDR3. Germline V lookup: CDR1 SGHTA, CDR2 FQGNSA. Germline trimming cut 2 bases from V and 3 bases from J; bases unmatched to any gene: 6. This chain's CDR3 is CASSLRRTSSYNEQFF. CDR3 nucleotides: TGTGCCAGCAGCTTAAGAAGGACTAGCAGCTACAATGAGCAGTTCTTC.

CDR3: CASSRTSGTYEQYF. The CDR3 bases are TGTGCCAGCAGCCGGACTAGCGGGACCTACGAGCAGTACTTC. The chain has TRBV12-3 or TRBV12-4 and TRBJ2-7; the match to TRBD2 covers 12 bases. The CDR3 runs 14 residues. The V and J ends lost 6 bases and 2 bases, in that order; junction bases with no gene match: 2.

This clonotype showed up just a few times. This sequence joins TRBV7-2 and TRBJ2-1; D gene unclear. The V and J ends lost 5 bases and 9 bases respectively, with 14 bases between them. Germline V gene data show CDR1 as SGHTA and CDR2 as FQGNSA. This CDR3 comprises 13 residues. In nucleotides, the CDR3 is TGTGCCAGCAGCCCCCTTCGGGTCGGTGAGCAGTTCTTC. Its protein is CASSPLRVGEQFF.

The rearrangement joins TRBV28 to TRBJ1-2, with 9 bases lining up with TRBD1. Per the germline V gene, CDR1 is MDHEN and CDR2 is SYDVKM. Trimming removed 3 bases from V and 7 bases from J; junction bases left unmatched: 12. This CDR3 contains 16 residues. CDR3 sequence reads: CASSFLVHRQGGGYTF. In DNA form, the CDR3 reads TGTGCCAGCAGTTTTTTGGTGCATAGACAGGGGGGTGGCTACACCTTC.

The V and J genes are TRBV30 and TRBJ1-1, with D maybe TRBD1 (5 bases). The CDR3 runs 12 residues. V lost 1 base to trimming and J lost 4 bases, with 7 bases between them. Germline assignment: CDR1 GTSNPN and CDR2 SVGIG (reference sequence). CDR3 sequence reads: CAWSGDVTEAFF. The CDR3 coding sequence is TGTGCCTGGAGTGGGGACGTCACTGAAGCTTTCTTT.

This clonotype appeared a few times. The chain couples TRBV12-3 or TRBV12-4 to TRBJ2-3; TRBD2 aligns across 7 bases. Trimming removed 7 bases from V and 6 bases from J; junction bases left unmatched: 13. The CDR3 consists of 15 residues. CDR3 nucleotide sequence: TGTGCCAGCACCTCATATGGCTTGGGAGGGGATACGCAGTATTTT. This translates into CASTSYGLGGDTQYF.